These 25 T cell receptor beta chains were sequenced from one sample in a study of blood T cells in healthy people across ages. A second PCR, run for roughly 7 to 12 cycles, used a sample-barcoded 5' primer plus a J-beta primer mix. One entry per CDR3 protein, called by TCRdb with MiXCR from the 5' RACE reads. The sample holds roughly 900,000 distinct CDR3 sequences; 25% to 30% are singletons and the top ten take around 15%. The sequencing input was blood. The source is a woman older than 75 in good health.

In its sample, this clonotype was seen a few times. The rearrangement joins TRBV11-3 to TRBJ2-3; 8 bases align to TRBD1. After removal of 1 base from V and 6 bases from J, the junction contained 6 bases not matched to a gene. The CDR3 runs to 15 residues. The germline CDR1 and CDR2 sequences are SGHNT and YENEEA. CDR3 DNA: TGTGCCAGCAGCTTAGGTAACAGGGGGGCTGATACGCAGTATTTT. Translation gives CASSLGNRGADTQYF.

This clonotype has a single count. This may come from a read error, since a much larger clone is one base off. The V and J genes are TRBV20-1 and TRBJ2-5; 13 bases agree with TRBD2. The V gene's germline CDR1 is DFQATT and CDR2 SNEGSKA (reference sequence). The junction had 7 bases not matched to a gene; V was cut back by 2 bases and J by 7 bases. This CDR3 contains 15 residues. The CDR3 sequence: CSARTGTSGKGTQYF. The CDR3 region has the DNA TGCAGTGCTAGAACCGGGACTAGCGGGAAAGGGACCCAGTACTTC.

In this sample, this clonotype turned up many times. The chain combines TRBV12-3 or TRBV12-4 with TRBJ2-7; 8 bases map to TRBD1. This CDR3 region has 14 residues. J gave up 1 base and V 5 bases, and 4 bases lay outside the gene matches. For the CDR3, the DNA is TGTGCCAGCAGTCAGGACAGGGTTTCCTACGAGCAGTACTTC. Protein: CASSQDRVSYEQYF.

On this clonotype: Possible read error: a much larger clone is one base away. V is TRBV7-2 and J is TRBJ1-1; TRBD1 matches 8 bases. CDR1 and CDR2 (germline): SGHTA, FQGNSA. This CDR3 spans 15 amino acids. CDR3 DNA sequence: TGTGCCACCAGCAACCACCCGGACAGGGCAACTGAAGCTTTCTTT. It encodes CATSNHPDRATEAFF.

The sample holds many counts of this clonotype. The chain combines TRBV21-1 with TRBJ2-3; the table gives TRBD2 as D, unverified against the DNA. TRBV21-1 is noted as a pseudogene. This CDR3 contains 14 residues. The CDR3 sequence is CASTYKGRADTQYF. The CDR3 nucleotides read TGTGCCAGCACCTATAAAGGGAGAGCGGATACGCAGTATTTT.

This clonotype was observed at least ten times. The V call is TRBV7-2, the J call TRBJ2-1; 9 positions match TRBD2. This CDR3 contains 16 residues. J gave up 10 bases and V 5 bases, and 15 bases lay outside the gene matches. Germline lookup yields CDR1 SGHTA and CDR2 FQGNSA. CDR3 DNA: TGTGCCAGCAGCGGCCGCGGGGGGGCCGGTCTCGCGGAGCAGTTCTTC. This codes for CASSGRGGAGLAEQFF.

As concerns this clonotype: A read error may explain this, as a much larger clone is one base away. The CDR3 loop reads CACEKGGGSDTQYF. The CDR3 coding sequence is TGTGCCTGCGAGAAGGGCGGGGGCTCCGATACGCAGTATTTT. The rearrangement joins TRBV6-2 or TRBV6-3 to TRBJ2-3, with D maybe TRBD2 (7 bases). The CDR3 length is 14 residues. Germline CDR1 MNHEY, CDR2 SVGEGT. The V gene lost 11 bases and the J gene lost 6 bases, with 21 bases spanning the gap.

This clonotype showed up many times. The CDR3 bases are TGTGCCAGCAGGGGGAAGGGGGCAATCAACGAGCAGTACTTC. This codes for CASRGKGAINEQYF. This chain connects TRBV27 to TRBJ2-7; TRBD1 agrees at 7 bases. This CDR3 is 14 amino acids long. Losses at the gene ends were 6 bases for V and 5 bases for J; bases not matched to a gene: 10. Germline V gives CDR1 MNHEY, CDR2 SMNVEV (reference sequence).

This clonotype has at least ten counts. This chain links TRBV12-3 or TRBV12-4 with TRBJ2-3; D is undetermined. The CDR3 has 16 amino acids. The V gene lost 2 bases and the J gene lost 1 base, with 13 bases spanning the gap. CDR3 sequence (DNA): TGTGCCAGCAGTTTAACCGGGCCGAGTCGCACAGATACGCAGTATTTT. Its protein is CASSLTGPSRTDTQYF.

The chain recombines TRBV24-1 with TRBJ1-2; the D gene is possibly TRBD1 (5 bases). The germline V gene has CDR1 KGHDR and CDR2 SFDVKD. The ends were cut back, 7 bases at V and 4 bases at J, with 12 bases in the middle. CDR3 size: 13 residues. The DNA for the CDR3 is TGTGCCACCAGGGATGGGGACGGCTATGGCTACACCTTC. Its translation is CATRDGDGYGYTF.

This clonotype was counted a few times. V is TRBV10-1 and J is TRBJ1-4; D remains ambiguous. The V gene lost 4 bases and the J gene lost 3 bases, with 9 bases spanning the gap. CDR1 WNHNN and CDR2 SYGVQD come from the germline V gene (reference sequence). This CDR3 has 14 amino acids. The CDR3 spells CASSASGANEKLFF. In DNA form, the CDR3 reads TGCGCCAGCAGTGCCTCTGGAGCTAATGAAAAACTGTTTTTT.

The rearrangement uses TRBV12-3 or TRBV12-4 and TRBJ1-1; 7 nucleotides agree with TRBD1. The trim removed 1 base at V and 2 bases at J, leaving 4 bases unmatched. This CDR3 is built from 15 residues. The CDR3 region is CASSLGTGINTEAFF. The CDR3 bases are TGTGCCAGCAGTTTAGGGACAGGAATTAACACTGAAGCTTTCTTT.

Points on this clonotype: A read error may be the cause here, since a much bigger clone is one base away. J is TRBJ2-1 and V is TRBV5-6, with 10 nucleotides matching TRBD2. This CDR3 has 15 amino acids. Germline V gives CDR1 SGHDT, CDR2 YYEEEE. J gave up 8 bases and V 4 bases, and 9 bases lay outside the gene matches. As DNA, the CDR3 is TGTGCCAGCAGCCCGGCTAGCGGGGGAGTTGATGAGCAGTTCTTC. Translating gives CASSPASGGVDEQFF.

This clonotype has a count of ten or more. The chain uses TRBV20-1 and TRBJ2-3; 10 bases agree with TRBD2. J was trimmed by 3 bases and V by 6 bases; bases with no gene match: 12. Looked up from germline, CDR1 is DFQATT and CDR2 is SNEGSKA (reference sequence). This CDR3 has 16 residues. This CDR3 is CSATSRSGGATDTQYF. CDR3 coding DNA: TGCAGTGCCACGAGCAGGAGCGGGGGGGCAACAGATACGCAGTATTTT.

This clonotype came up many times. This rearrangement joins TRBV7-2 to TRBJ2-5, with D perhaps TRBD1 (5 bases). The CDR3 runs 15 residues. Trimming removed 3 bases at V and 2 bases at J, with 13 bases between. CDR1 is SGHTA, CDR2 FQGNSA, per germline. Here the CDR3 reads CASSFTGRIQETQYF. The CDR3 nucleotides are TGTGCCAGCAGCTTCACAGGCCGCATTCAAGAGACCCAGTACTTC.

This clonotype has at least ten counts. This chain uses TRBV3-1 with TRBJ2-1, with 12 positions matching TRBD2. The CDR3 has 15 amino acids. V was pared by 1 base and J by 11 bases, with 6 bases of the junction left unmatched. Germline CDR1 LGHDT, CDR2 YNNKEL (reference sequence). DNA of the CDR3: TGTGCCAGCAGCCAAGCTAGCGGGGGGGCCCCCAAGCAGTTCTTC. It translates to CASSQASGGAPKQFF.

Only a few counts were recorded for this clonotype. V is TRBV6-5 and J is TRBJ2-7; 10 nucleotides agree with TRBD1. The V gene end was trimmed by 4 bases and the J gene end by 7 bases; junction bases not matched to a gene: 10. This CDR3 contains 15 residues. The V gene's germline CDR1 is MNHEY and CDR2 SVGAGI. CDR3 sequence: CASSWGTGVMNEQYF. CDR3 DNA sequence: TGTGCCAGCAGTTGGGGGACAGGGGTTATGAATGAGCAGTACTTC.

Turning to this clonotype: One end of the junction varies from germline; a read error may be responsible. The chain has TRBV27 and TRBJ1-6; no clear D gene. Looked up from germline, CDR1 is MNHEY and CDR2 is SMNVEV (reference sequence). This CDR3 has 12 residues. This CDR3 is CASSLEGSALHF. DNA for the CDR3: TGTGCCAGCAGTTTGGAAGGTTCAGCCCTCCACTTT.

This chain uses TRBV9 with TRBJ2-7; D remains unclear. The J call may be in error: the DNA end matches TRBJ2-5 better. The CDR3 is 16 amino acids. Looked up from germline, CDR1 is SGDLS and CDR2 is YYNGEE. CDR3 sequence (DNA): TGTGCCAGCAGCGTAGTAGGAAGGGCGAAGAAGGAGACCCAGTACTTC. Protein product: CASSVVGRAKKETQYF.

This clonotype was detected ten times or more. V usage is TRBV7-2 and J usage is TRBJ2-4, with 9 bases aligning to TRBD1. CDR3 length: 13 residues. Germline CDR1 SGHTA, CDR2 FQGNSA. V lost 4 bases, J lost 7 bases, and 2 bases stayed unmatched. The CDR3 sequence is CASSSDRGNIQYF. The CDR3 DNA is TGTGCCAGCAGCTCCGACAGGGGGAACATTCAGTACTTC.

This chain links TRBV6-2 or TRBV6-3 with TRBJ1-5; D remains ambiguous. CDR3 length: 16 residues. Trimming pared 6 bases from V and 2 bases from J, leaving 17 bases between. Germline V gives CDR1 MNHEY, CDR2 SVGEGT. The CDR3 here is CASRHRTLWGNQPQHF. The DNA of the CDR3 is TGTGCCAGCAGACATCGGACCCTATGGGGCAATCAGCCCCAGCATTTT.

At least ten counts were recorded for this clonotype. The chain links TRBV20-1 to TRBJ2-5; 7 nucleotides agree with TRBD2. Germline-derived CDR1 and CDR2 are DFQATT and SNEGSKA (reference sequence). The J segment lost 4 bases and the V segment lost 6 bases, leaving 17 bases of the junction unmatched. The CDR3 length is 16 residues. In nucleotides, the CDR3 is TGCAGTGCAACTACGACCGGACTAGTCGGTGGAGAGACCCAGTACTTC. Translated, it gives CSATTTGLVGGETQYF.

This clonotype was recorded many times. The DNA for the CDR3 is TGTGCCAGCAGCTTAGCCGGCGGGGGGGTCCAAGAGACCCAGTACTTC. Amino acids: CASSLAGGGVQETQYF. The chain is built from TRBV7-9 and TRBJ2-5; TRBD2 matches at 9 bases. This CDR3 has 16 residues. V was pared by 0 bases and J by 1 base, with 3 bases of the junction left unmatched. The V gene's germline CDR1 is SEHNR and CDR2 FQNEAQ (reference sequence).

This clonotype was recorded at least ten times. The chain employs TRBV5-1 and TRBJ2-7; D is undetermined. This CDR3 has 15 residues. Per germline, CDR1 SGHRS and CDR2 YFSETQ. V was cut by 0 bases and J by 6 bases, with 16 bases left in between. The CDR3 loop is CASSLEPPPRAEQYF. CDR3 nucleotides: TGCGCCAGCAGCTTGGAACCCCCTCCAAGGGCCGAGCAGTACTTC.

Turning to this clonotype: Being one base from a much bigger clone, this may be a read error. This chain uses TRBV18 with TRBJ2-1, with 10 bases fitting TRBD1. Germline V gives CDR1 KGHSH, CDR2 LQKENI. The CDR3 has 15 amino acids. The CDR3 sequence: CVSSRRQGASNEQFF. In DNA form, the CDR3 reads TGTGTCAGCTCACGAAGACAGGGGGCCTCCAATGAGCAGTTCTTC.